These T cell receptor beta chains were read from a single sample in a study of graft-versus-host responses after intestinal transplantation. TCRdb keeps only in-frame clones here, not all; method: immunoSEQ multiplex PCR. This table has some 120,000 clones, around 90% appearing once. Their antigen targets remain unknown. The sequencing used unstimulated CD4+ T cells sorted from spleen or lymph node cells, collected before intestinal transplant. The receptors originated from a human donor who received an intestinal transplant. Each CDR3 is given with its conserved first and last residue. Each record gives: J gene, D gene, V gene, clone size, CDR3 DNA, CDR3 protein. D genes are given only for firm matches. The size field is filled for only some rows; it gives once, few, many or a size class.

TRBJ2-5,.,TRBV7-6,.,TGTGCCAGTCAGCGGGTCCGGGGCCAAGAGACCCAGTACTTC,CASQRVRGQETQYF
TRBJ1-5,.,TRBV6-5,.,TGTGCCAGCAGCAGGGTTCCCAATCAGCCCCAGCATTTT,CASSRVPNQPQHF
TRBJ1-1,.,TRBV27,.,TGTGCCAGCAGTACCAGGGGACCGAACACTGAAGCTTTCTTT,CASSTRGPNTEAFF
TRBJ2-5,TRBD2,TRBV9,.,TGTGCCAGCAGCCCCGCGGGGGGGCCCAGAGAGACCCAGTACTTC,CASSPAGGPRETQYF
TRBJ2-1,.,TRBV2,.,TGTGCCAGCAGCCCTAGCAATGAGCAGTTCTTC,CASSPSNEQFF
TRBJ1-1,.,TRBV15,.,TGTGCCACCAGCAGAGGAGAGCGGACTGAAGCTTTCTTT,CATSRGERTEAFF
TRBJ1-6,.,TRBV18,.,TGTGCCAGCTCACCAGTTTATCTCAATAATTCACCCCTCCACTTT,CASSPVYLNNSPLHF
TRBJ1-3,.,TRBV18,.,TGTGCCAGCTCACCCAGGCCCAACTCTGGAAACACCATATATTTT,CASSPRPNSGNTIYF
TRBJ1-2,.,TRBV30,.,TGTGCCTGGAGATATTTACGGAAGACCTCGAAACACAACTATGGCTACACCTTC,CAWRYLRKTSKHNYGYTF
TRBJ1-1,.,TRBV11-2,once,TGTGCCAGCAGCTTGCAGTACACTGAAGCTTTCTTT,CASSLQYTEAFF
TRBJ2-3,TRBD2,TRBV5-1,.,TGCGCCAGCAAGGCTAGCGGGGGCACAGATACGCAGTATTTT,CASKASGGTDTQYF
TRBJ1-1,.,TRBV7-8,once,TGTGCCAGCAGCTTAGGGGTCAACAGGGCGGGCACTGAAGCTTTCTTT,CASSLGVNRAGTEAFF
TRBJ1-1,.,TRBV19,.,TGTGCCAGTAGTTCCCTCCTTTCAGGGAGCACTGAAGCTTTCTTT,CASSSLLSGSTEAFF
TRBJ2-1,.,TRBV25-1,once,TGTGCCAGCAGTGCCCCGCCCGGTATCAATGAGCAGTTCTTC,CASSAPPGINEQFF
TRBJ1-3,.,TRBV4-1,.,TGCGCCAGCAGCCAAGAAGGGCAGCTCTCTGGAAACACCATATATTTT,CASSQEGQLSGNTIYF
TRBJ1-2,.,TRBV9,.,TGTGCCAGCAGCGTCAAGAGGGAGGGACACTCCAGGTATGGCTACACCTTC,CASSVKREGHSRYGYTF
TRBJ2-1,TRBD2,TRBV7-8,.,TGTGCCAGCAGCTTCGGCCTAGCGGGGGGAAGGAATGAGCAGTTCTTC,CASSFGLAGGRNEQFF
TRBJ2-3,.,TRBV20-1,.,TGCAGTGCTAGAGTAGCGGATACGCAGTATTTT,CSARVADTQYF
TRBJ1-2,.,TRBV19,.,TGTGCCAGCACCTACCGCGGGGAGGTCGGCTACACCTTC,CASTYRGEVGYTF